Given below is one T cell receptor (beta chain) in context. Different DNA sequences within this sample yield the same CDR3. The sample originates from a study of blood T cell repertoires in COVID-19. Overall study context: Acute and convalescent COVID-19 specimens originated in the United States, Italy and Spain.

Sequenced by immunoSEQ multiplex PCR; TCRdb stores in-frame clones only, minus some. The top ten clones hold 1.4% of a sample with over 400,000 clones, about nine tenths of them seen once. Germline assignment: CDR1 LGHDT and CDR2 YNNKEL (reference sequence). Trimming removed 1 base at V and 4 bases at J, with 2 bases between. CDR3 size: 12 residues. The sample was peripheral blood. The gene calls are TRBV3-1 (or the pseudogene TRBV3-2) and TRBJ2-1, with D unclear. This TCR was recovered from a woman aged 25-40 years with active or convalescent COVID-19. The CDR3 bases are TGTGCCAGCAGCCAAGCGTACAATGAGCAGTTCTTC. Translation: CASSQAYNEQFF.